The rows below give T cell receptor beta chains drawn from one sample of a study of PD-L1 blockade in urothelial cancer. The method was immunoSEQ multiplex PCR; TCRdb's version includes in-frame clones alone and lacks a portion of them. The sample yields about 36,000 clones, approximately 88% seen once. The sequencing here drew on PBMCs, taken around atezolizumab (anti-PD-L1) treatment. These receptors all stem from a man in his forties or fifties with urothelial cancer. CDR3s include the opening cysteine and the closing phenylalanine or tryptophan. The D gene is left open where the match is weak.

J | D | V | CDR3 | DNA
TRBJ2-3 | NA | TRBV4-1 | CASSQPGILDTQYF | TGCGCCAGCAGCCAGCCCGGGATTTTGGATACGCAGTATTTT
TRBJ2-3 | NA | TRBV9 | CASSAITTDSSTDTQYF | TGTGCCAGCAGCGCTATAACGACGGACTCTAGCACAGATACGCAGTATTTT
TRBJ2-1 | NA | TRBV27 | CASSFRSTERSDEQFF | TGTGCCAGCAGTTTTCGTTCCACCGAGCGTAGCGATGAGCAGTTCTTC
TRBJ2-1 | TRBD2 | TRBV7-3 | CASSPGTSGPRDEQFF | TGTGCCAGCAGCCCCGGGACTAGCGGCCCCAGGGATGAGCAGTTCTTC
TRBJ2-1 | NA | TRBV6-5 | CASRKPMGGEQFF | TGTGCCAGCAGAAAACCCATGGGAGGTGAGCAGTTCTTC
TRBJ2-5 | TRBD2 | TRBV27 | CASSLGEGLETQYF | TGTGCCAGCAGTTTGGGGGAGGGCCTTGAGACCCAGTACTTC
TRBJ2-7 | TRBD1 | TRBV6-5 | CASSEDRGRGEQYF | TGTGCCAGCAGCGAAGACAGGGGTAGGGGCGAGCAGTACTTC
TRBJ2-7 | NA | TRBV29-1 | CSVGAAGEQYF | TGCAGCGTTGGGGCCGCCGGCGAGCAGTACTTC
TRBJ2-7 | NA | TRBV5-8 | CASSSNPGRGYEQYF | TGTGCCAGCAGTTCGAACCCGGGCAGGGGCTACGAGCAGTACTTC
TRBJ1-2 | NA | TRBV28 | CASRPGFSGYTF | TGTGCCAGCAGGCCAGGGTTCTCTGGCTACACCTTC